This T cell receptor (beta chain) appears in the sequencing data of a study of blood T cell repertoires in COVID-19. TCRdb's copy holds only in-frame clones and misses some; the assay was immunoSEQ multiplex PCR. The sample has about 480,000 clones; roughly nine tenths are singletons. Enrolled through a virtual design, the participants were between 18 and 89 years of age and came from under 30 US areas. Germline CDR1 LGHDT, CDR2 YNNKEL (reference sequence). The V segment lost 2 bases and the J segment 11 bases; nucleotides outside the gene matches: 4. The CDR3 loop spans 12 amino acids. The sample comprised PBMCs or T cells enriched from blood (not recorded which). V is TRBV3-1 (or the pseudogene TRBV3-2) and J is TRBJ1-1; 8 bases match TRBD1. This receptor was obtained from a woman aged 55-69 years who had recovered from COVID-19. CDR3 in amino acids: CASSQRTGRAFF. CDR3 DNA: TGTGCCAGCAGCCAAAGGACAGGGCGGGCTTTCTTT.